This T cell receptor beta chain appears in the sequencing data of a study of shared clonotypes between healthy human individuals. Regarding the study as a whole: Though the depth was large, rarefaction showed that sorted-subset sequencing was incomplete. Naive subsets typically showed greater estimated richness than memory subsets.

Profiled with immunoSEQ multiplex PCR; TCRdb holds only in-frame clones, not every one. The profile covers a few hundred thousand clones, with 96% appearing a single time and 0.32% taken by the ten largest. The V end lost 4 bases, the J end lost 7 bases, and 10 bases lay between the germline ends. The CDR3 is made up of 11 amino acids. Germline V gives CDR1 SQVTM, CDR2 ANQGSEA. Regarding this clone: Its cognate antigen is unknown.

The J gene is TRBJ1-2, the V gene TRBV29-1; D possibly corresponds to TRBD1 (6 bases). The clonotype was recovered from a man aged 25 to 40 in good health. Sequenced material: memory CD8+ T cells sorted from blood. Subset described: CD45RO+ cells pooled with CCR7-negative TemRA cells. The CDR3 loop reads CSVATGIGYTF. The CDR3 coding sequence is TGCAGCGTTGCTACAGGGATTGGCTACACCTTC.